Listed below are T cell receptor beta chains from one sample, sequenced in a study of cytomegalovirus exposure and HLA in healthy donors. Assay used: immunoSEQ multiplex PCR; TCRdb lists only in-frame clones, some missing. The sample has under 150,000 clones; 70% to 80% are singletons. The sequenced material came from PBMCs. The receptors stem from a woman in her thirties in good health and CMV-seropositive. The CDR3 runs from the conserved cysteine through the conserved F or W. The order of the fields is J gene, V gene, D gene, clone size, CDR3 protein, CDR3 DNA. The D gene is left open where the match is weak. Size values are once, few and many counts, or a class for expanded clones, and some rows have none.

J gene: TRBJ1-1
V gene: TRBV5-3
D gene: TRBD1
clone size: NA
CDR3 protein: CARSLGQGLVDMNTEAFF
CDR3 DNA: TGTGCCAGAAGCCTGGGACAGGGTCTTGTCGACATGAACACTGAAGCTTTCTTT

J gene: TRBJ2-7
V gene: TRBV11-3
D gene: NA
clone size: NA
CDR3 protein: CASRKRSWEQYF
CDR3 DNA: TGTGCCAGCAGAAAGAGGAGCTGGGAGCAGTACTTC

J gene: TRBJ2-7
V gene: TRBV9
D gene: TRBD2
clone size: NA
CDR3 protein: CASSRGLAGTGTYEQYF
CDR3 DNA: TGTGCCAGCAGTAGGGGACTAGCGGGTACTGGGACCTACGAGCAGTACTTC

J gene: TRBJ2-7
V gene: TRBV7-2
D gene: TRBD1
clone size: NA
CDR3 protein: CASSFTGAGSYEQYF
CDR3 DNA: TGTGCCAGCAGCTTTACAGGGGCGGGCTCCTACGAGCAGTACTTC

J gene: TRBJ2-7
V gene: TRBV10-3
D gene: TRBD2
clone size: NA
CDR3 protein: CAISGTGGGDVSYEQYF
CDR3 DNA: TGTGCCATCAGTGGGACCGGGGGGGGCGACGTTTCCTACGAGCAGTACTTC

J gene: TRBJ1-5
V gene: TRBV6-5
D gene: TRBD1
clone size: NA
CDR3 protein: CASSIQGAGQPQHF
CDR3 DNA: TGTGCCAGCAGCATACAGGGGGCCGGGCAGCCCCAGCATTTT

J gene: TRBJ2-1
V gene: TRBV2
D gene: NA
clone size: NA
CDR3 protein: CASTTEGEQFF
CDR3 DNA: TGTGCCAGCACCACGGAGGGTGAGCAGTTCTTC

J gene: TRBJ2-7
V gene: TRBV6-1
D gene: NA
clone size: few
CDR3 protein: CASMSFGEQYF
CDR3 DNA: TGTGCCAGTATGAGTTTCGGCGAGCAGTACTTC

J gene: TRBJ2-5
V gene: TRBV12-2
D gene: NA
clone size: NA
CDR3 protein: CASRLVVQETQYF
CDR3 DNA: TGTGCAAGTCGCTTAGTAGTACAAGAGACCCAGTACTTC

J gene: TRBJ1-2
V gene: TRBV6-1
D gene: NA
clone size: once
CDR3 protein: CASSSAANYGYTF
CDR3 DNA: TGTGCCAGCAGCTCGGCGGCGAACTATGGCTACACCTTC

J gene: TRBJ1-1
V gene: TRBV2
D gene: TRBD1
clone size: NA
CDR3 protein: CASSISPGQGGAEAFF
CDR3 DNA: TGTGCCAGCAGCATATCACCGGGACAGGGGGGCGCTGAAGCTTTCTTT

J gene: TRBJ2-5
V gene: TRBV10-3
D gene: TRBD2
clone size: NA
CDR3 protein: CAISDRVTSGGEETQYF
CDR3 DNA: TGTGCCATCAGCGATAGAGTAACTAGCGGGGGAGAGGAGACCCAGTACTTC

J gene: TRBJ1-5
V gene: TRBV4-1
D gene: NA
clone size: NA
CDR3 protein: CASSQAGARNQPQHF
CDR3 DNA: TGCGCCAGCAGCCAAGCAGGGGCTCGCAATCAGCCCCAGCATTTT

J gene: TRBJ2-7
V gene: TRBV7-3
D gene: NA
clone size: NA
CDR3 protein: CASSPKVGGEQYF
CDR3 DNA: TGTGCCAGCAGCCCCAAGGTCGGGGGCGAGCAGTACTTC

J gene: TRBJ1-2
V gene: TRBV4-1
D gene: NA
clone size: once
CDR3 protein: CASSQDWRGDYGYTF
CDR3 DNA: TGCGCCAGCAGCCAAGATTGGAGGGGTGACTATGGCTACACCTTC

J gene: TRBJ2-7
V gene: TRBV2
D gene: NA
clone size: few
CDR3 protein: CACKEDAAYEQYF
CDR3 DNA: TGTGCCTGCAAGGAGGACGCGGCCTACGAGCAGTACTTC

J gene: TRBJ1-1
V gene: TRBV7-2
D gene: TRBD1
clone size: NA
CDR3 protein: CASSLVWDREAFF
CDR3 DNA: TGTGCCAGCAGCTTAGTATGGGACAGAGAAGCTTTCTTT

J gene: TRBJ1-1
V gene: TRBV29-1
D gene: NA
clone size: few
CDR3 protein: CSVKDRLNTEAFF
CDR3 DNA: TGCAGCGTTAAAGACAGATTGAACACTGAAGCTTTCTTT

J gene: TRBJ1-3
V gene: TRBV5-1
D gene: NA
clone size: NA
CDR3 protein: CASSSGQTSSGNTIYF
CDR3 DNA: TGCGCCAGCAGCTCTGGACAGACCAGCTCTGGAAACACCATATATTTT

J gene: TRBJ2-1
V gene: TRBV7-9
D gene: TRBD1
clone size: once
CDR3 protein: CASSIKDRGDNEQFF
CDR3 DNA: TGTGCCAGCAGCATCAAGGACAGGGGGGACAATGAGCAGTTCTTC

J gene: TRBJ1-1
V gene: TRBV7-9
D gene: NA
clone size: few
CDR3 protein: CASSLGALGTEAFF
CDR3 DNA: TGTGCCAGCAGCTTAGGGGCGTTGGGCACTGAAGCTTTCTTT

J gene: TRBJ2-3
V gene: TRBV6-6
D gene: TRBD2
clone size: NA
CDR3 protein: CASRTSGGPDTQYF
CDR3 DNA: TGTGCCAGTAGGACTAGCGGGGGACCAGATACGCAGTATTTT

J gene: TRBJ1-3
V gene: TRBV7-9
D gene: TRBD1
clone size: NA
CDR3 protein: CASSSQGAFGNTIYF
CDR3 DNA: TGTGCCAGCAGCTCACAGGGGGCATTTGGAAACACCATATATTTT

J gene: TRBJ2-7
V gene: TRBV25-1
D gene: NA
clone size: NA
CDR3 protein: CASGGMSYEQYF
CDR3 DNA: TGTGCCAGCGGAGGGATGTCTTACGAGCAGTACTTC

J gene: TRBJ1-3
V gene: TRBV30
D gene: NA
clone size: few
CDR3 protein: CAWSVGAFSGNTIYF
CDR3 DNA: TGTGCCTGGAGTGTGGGGGCCTTCTCTGGAAACACCATATATTTT

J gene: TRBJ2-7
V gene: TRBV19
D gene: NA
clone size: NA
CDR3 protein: CASRAAGNSDEQYF
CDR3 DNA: TGTGCCAGCCGTGCGGCGGGGAACTCTGACGAGCAGTACTTC

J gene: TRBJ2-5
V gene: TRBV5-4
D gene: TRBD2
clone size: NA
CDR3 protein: CASSLAGAGAETQYF
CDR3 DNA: TGTGCCAGCAGCTTAGCGGGAGCTGGGGCTGAGACCCAGTACTTC

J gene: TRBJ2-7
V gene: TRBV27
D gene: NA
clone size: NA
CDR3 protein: CASSFDRGIYEQYF
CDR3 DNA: TGTGCCAGCAGTTTCGATAGGGGAATTTACGAGCAGTACTTC

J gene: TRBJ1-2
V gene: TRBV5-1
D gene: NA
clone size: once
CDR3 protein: CASSPQGAWGYTF
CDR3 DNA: TGCGCCAGCAGCCCGCAAGGGGCATGGGGCTACACCTTC

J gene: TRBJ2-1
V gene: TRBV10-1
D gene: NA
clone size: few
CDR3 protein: CASSESRQGQQFF
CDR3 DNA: TGCGCCAGCAGTGAGTCGCGGCAAGGCCAACAGTTCTTC

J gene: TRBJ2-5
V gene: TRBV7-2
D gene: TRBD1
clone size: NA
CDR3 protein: CASSIDPGTAIETQYF
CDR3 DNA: TGTGCCAGCAGCATTGACCCCGGGACAGCAATCGAGACCCAGTACTTC

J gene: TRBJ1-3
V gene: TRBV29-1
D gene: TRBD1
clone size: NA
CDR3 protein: CSARDSGNTIYF
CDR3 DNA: TGCAGCGCTAGGGACAGCGGAAACACCATATATTTT

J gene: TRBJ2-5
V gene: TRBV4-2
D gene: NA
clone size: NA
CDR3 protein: CASSGALTEETQYF
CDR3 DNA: TGTGCCAGCAGCGGGGCTCTGACTGAAGAGACCCAGTACTTC

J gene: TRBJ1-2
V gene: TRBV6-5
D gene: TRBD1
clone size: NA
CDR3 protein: CASTKRGPNYGYTF
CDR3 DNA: TGTGCCAGCACTAAGAGGGGGCCTAACTATGGCTACACCTTC

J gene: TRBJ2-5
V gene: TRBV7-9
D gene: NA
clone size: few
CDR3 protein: CASSSSLTSRETQYF
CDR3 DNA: TGTGCCAGCAGCTCGTCGTTGACTAGTAGAGAGACCCAGTACTTC

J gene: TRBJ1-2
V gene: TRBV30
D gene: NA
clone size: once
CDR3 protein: CAWSQDGQSKSYGYTF
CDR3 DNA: TGTGCCTGGTCCCAGGACGGACAGAGCAAGAGCTATGGCTACACCTTC

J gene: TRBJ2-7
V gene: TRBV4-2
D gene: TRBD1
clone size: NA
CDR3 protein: CASRQRATGTGLYEQYF
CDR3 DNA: TGTGCCAGCAGACAAAGAGCGACCGGGACAGGGCTATACGAGCAGTACTTC

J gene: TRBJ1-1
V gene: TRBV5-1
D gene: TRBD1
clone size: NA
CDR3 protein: CASRKGAREISTEAFF
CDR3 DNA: TGCGCCAGTCGTAAGGGGGCCCGTGAAATAAGCACTGAAGCTTTCTTT

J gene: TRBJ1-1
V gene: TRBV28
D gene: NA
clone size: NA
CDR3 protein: CASSLRGATTEAFF
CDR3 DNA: TGTGCCAGCAGTTTACGGGGGGCGACCACTGAAGCTTTCTTT

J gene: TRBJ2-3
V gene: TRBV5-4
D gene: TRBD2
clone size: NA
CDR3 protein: CASSSLAGGRGDTQYF
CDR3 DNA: TGTGCCAGCAGCTCACTAGCGGGGGGGCGTGGAGATACGCAGTATTTT

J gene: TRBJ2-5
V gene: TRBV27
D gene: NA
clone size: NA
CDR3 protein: CASSLFVHGRSETQYF
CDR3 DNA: TGTGCCAGCAGTTTATTTGTACACGGGAGAAGTGAGACCCAGTACTTC

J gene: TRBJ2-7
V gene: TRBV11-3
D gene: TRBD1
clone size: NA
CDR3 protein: CASSPPTGARSYEQYF
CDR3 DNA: TGTGCCAGCAGCCCGCCGACAGGGGCTCGGTCCTACGAGCAGTACTTC

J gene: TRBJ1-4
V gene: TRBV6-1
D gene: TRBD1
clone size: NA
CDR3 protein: CAITRDRVEKLFF
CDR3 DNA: TGTGCCATTACCCGGGACAGGGTTGAAAAACTGTTTTTT

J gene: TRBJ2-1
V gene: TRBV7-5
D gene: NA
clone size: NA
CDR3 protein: CARSLYLASHREQFF
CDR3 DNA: TGTGCCAGAAGCTTATACCTTGCGTCCCATCGTGAGCAGTTCTTC

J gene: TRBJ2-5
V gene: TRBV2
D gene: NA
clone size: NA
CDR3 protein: CASSDGTTGETQYF
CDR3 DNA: TGTGCCAGCAGTGATGGGACTACAGGGGAGACCCAGTACTTC

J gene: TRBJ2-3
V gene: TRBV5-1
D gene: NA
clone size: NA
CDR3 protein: CASSLIPLSGTDTQYF
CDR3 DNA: TGCGCCAGCAGCTTGATCCCCCTATCGGGCACAGATACGCAGTATTTT

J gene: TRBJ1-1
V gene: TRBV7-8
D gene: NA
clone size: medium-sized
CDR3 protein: CASYHDMTEAFF
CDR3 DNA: TGTGCCAGCTACCATGACATGACAGAAGCTTTCTTT

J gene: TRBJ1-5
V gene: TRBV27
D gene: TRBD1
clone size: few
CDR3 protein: CASSPGTGSNQPQHF
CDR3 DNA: TGTGCCAGCAGTCCGGGGACAGGAAGCAATCAGCCCCAGCATTTT

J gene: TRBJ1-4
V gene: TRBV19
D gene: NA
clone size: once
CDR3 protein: CASSISGGYNEKLFF
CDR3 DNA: TGTGCCAGTAGTATATCCGGAGGATATAATGAAAAACTGTTTTTT

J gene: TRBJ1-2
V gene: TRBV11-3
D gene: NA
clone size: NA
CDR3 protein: CASSLEGLNYGYTF
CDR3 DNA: TGTGCCAGCAGCCTAGAGGGACTTAACTATGGCTACACCTTC

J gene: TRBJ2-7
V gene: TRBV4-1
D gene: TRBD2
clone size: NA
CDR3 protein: CASSHILAGFNYEQYF
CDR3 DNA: TGCGCCAGCAGCCACATTCTAGCGGGATTTAACTACGAGCAGTACTTC

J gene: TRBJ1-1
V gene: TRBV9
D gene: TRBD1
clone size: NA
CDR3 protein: CASSAETGLNTEAFF
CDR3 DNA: TGTGCCAGCAGCGCCGAGACAGGGTTGAACACTGAAGCTTTCTTT

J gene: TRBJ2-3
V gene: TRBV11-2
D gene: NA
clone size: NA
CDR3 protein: CASSTTGPDTQYF
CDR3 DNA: TGTGCCAGCAGCACGACAGGTCCGGATACGCAGTATTTT

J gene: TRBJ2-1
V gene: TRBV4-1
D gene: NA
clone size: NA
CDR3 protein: CASSQGLAGPTRNEQFF
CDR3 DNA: TGCGCCAGCAGCCAAGGTTTGGCAGGGCCCACCCGTAATGAGCAGTTCTTC

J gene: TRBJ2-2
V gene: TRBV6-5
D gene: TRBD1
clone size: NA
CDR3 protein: CASSPGTGGHGELFF
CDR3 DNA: TGTGCCAGCAGCCCCGGGACAGGGGGCCACGGGGAGCTGTTTTTT